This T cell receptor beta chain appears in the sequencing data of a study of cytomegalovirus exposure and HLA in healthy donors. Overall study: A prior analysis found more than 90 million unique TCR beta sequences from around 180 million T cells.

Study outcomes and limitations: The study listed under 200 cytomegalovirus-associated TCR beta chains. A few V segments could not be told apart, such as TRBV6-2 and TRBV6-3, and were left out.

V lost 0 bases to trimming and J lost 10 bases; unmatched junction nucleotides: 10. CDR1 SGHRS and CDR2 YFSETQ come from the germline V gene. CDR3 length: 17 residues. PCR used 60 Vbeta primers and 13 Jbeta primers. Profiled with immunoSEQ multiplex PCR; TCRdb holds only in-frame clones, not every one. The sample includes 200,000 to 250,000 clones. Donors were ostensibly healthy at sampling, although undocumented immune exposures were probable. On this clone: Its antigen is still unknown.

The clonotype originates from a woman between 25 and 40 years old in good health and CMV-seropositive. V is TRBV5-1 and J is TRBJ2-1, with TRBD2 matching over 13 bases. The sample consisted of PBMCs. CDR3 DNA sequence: TGCGCCAGCAGCTTGGACAGGGTTGGACTAGCGGGGGCCGAGCAGTTCTTC. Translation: CASSLDRVGLAGAEQFF. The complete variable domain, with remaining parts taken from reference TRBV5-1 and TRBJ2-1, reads KAGVTQTPRYLIKTRGQQVTLSCSPISGHRSVSWYQQTPGQGLQFLFEYFSETQRNKGNFPGRFSGRQFSNSRSEMNVSTLELGDSALYLCASSLDRVGLAGAEQFFGPGTRLTVL.